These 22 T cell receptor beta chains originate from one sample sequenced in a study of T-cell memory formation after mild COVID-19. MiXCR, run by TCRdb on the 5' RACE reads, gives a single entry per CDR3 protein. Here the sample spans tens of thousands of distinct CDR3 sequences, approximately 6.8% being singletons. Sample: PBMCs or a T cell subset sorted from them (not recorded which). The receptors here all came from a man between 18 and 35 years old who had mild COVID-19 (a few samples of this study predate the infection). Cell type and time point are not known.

CDR3 in amino acids: CASSNRGAFGYTF. The CDR3, as DNA: TGTGCCAGCAGTAACAGGGGGGCCTTTGGCTACACCTTC. The V and J genes are TRBV12-3 or TRBV12-4 and TRBJ1-2, with 8 bases fitting TRBD1. Trimming at V came to 5 bases and at J to 7 bases, leaving 6 bases not matched to a gene. The CDR3 consists of 13 residues.

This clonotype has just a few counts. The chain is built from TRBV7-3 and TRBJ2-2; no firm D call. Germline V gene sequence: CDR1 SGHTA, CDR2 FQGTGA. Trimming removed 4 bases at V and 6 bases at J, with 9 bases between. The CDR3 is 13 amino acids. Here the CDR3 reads CASSSLSAGELFF. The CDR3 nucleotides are TGTGCCAGCAGCTCCCTTTCTGCCGGGGAGCTGTTTTTT.

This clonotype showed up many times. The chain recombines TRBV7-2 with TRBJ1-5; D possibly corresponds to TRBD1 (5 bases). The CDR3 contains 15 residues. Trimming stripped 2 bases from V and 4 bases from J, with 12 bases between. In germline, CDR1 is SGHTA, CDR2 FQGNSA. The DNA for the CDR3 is TGTGCCAGCAGCTTATATCCAGGGTTTAATCAGCCCCAGCATTTT. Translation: CASSLYPGFNQPQHF.

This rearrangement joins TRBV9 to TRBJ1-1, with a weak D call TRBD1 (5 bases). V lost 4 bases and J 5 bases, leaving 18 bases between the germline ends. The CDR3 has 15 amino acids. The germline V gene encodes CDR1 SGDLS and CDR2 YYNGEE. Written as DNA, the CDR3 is TGTGCCAGCAGCTCCGAGGACGGGGGATTTACTGAAGCTTTCTTT. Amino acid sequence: CASSSEDGGFTEAFF.

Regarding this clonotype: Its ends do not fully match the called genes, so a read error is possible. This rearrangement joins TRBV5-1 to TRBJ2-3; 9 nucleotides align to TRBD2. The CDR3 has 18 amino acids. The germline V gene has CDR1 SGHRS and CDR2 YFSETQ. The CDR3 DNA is TGCGCCAGCAGATTGGCCCGTGGCGGGGGGGCTAGCACAGATACGCAGTATTTT. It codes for CASRLARGGGASTDTQYF.

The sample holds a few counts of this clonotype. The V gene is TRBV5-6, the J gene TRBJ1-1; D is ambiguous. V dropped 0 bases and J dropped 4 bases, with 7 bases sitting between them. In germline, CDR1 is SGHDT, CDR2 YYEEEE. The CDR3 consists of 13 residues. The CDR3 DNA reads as TGTGCCAGCAGCTTGGAGGACGGCACTGAAGCTTTCTTT. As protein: CASSLEDGTEAFF.

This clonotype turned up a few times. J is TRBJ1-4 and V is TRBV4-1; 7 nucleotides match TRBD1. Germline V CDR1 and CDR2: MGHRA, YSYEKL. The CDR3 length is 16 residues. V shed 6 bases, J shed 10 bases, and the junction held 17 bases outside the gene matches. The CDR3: CASRPGQPMSSGKLFF. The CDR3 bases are TGCGCCAGCAGACCGGGACAGCCAATGTCTTCGGGAAAACTGTTTTTT.

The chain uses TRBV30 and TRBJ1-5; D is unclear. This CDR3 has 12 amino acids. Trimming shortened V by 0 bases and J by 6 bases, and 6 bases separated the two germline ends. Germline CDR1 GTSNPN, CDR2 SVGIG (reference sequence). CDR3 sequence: CAWSVLGQPQHF. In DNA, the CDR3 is TGTGCCTGGAGTGTACTAGGTCAGCCCCAGCATTTT. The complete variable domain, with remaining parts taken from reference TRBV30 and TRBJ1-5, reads SQTIHQWPATLVQPVGSPLSLECTVEGTSNPNLYWYRQAAGRGLQLLFYSVGIGQISSEVPQNLSASRPQDRQFILSSKKLLLSDSGFYLCAWSVLGQPQHFGDGTRLSIL.

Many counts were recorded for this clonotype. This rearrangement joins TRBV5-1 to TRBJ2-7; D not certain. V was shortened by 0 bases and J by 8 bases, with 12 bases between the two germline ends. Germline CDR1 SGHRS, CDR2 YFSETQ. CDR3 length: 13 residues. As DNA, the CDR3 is TGCGCCAGCAGCTTGGCCCCGGATGGAAAGCAGTACGTC. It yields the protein CASSLAPDGKQYV.

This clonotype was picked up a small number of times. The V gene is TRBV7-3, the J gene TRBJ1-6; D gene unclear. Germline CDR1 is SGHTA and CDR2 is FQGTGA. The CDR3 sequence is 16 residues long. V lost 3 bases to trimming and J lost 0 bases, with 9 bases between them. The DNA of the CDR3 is TGTGCCAGCAGCTTGGGCGGTAGCTCCTATAATTCACCCCTCCACTTT. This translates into CASSLGGSSYNSPLHF. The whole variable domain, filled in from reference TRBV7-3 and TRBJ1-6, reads GAGVSQTPSNKVTEKGKYVELRCDPISGHTALYWYRQSLGQGPEFLIYFQGTGAADDSGLPNDRFFAVRPEGSVSTLKIQRTERGDSAVYLCASSLGGSSYNSPLHFGNGTRLTVT.

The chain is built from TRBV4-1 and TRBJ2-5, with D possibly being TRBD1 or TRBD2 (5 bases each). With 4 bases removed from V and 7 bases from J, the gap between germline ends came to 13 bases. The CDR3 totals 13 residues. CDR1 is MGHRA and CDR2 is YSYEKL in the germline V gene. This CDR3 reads CASSPQGAGTQYF. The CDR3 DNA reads TGCGCCAGCAGCCCCCAAGGGGCGGGGACCCAGTACTTC.

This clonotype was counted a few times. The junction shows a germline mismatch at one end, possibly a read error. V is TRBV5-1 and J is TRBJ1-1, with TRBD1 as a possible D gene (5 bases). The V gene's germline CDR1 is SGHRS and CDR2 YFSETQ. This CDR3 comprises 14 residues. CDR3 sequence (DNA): TGCGCCAGCAGCGCCGGACAACAGAACGCTGAAGCTTTCTTT. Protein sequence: CASSAGQQNAEAFF.

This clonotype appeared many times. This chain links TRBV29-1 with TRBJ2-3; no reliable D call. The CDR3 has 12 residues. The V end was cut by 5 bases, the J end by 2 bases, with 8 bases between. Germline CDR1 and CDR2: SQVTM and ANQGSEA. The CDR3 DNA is TGCAGCGTTAGGTGGGACACAGATACGCAGTATTTT. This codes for CSVRWDTDTQYF.

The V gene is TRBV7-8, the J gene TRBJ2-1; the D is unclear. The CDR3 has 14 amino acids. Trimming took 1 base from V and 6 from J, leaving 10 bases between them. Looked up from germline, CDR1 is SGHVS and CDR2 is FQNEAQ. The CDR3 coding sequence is TGTGCCAGCAGCTTAGAGAGATGGGGCAATGAGCAGTTCTTC. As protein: CASSLERWGNEQFF. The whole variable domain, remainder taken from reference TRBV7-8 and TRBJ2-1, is GAGVSQSPRYKVAKRGQDVALRCDPISGHVSLFWYQQALGQGPEFLTYFQNEAQLDKSGLPSDRFFAERPEGSVSTLKIQRTQQEDSAVYLCASSLERWGNEQFFGPGTRLTVL.

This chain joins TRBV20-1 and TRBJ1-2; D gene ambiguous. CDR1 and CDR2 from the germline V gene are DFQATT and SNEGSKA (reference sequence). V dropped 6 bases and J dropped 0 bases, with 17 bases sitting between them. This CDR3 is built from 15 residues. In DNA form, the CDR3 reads TGCAGTGCCCGCGCGAGGGCCGCGACTAACTATGGCTACACCTTC. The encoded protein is CSARARAATNYGYTF.

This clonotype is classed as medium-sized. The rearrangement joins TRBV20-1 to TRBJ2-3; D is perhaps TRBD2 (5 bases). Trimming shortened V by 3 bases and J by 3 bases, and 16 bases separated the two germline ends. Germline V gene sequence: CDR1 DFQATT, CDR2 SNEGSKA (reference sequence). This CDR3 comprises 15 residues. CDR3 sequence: CSASGEYYGTDTQYF. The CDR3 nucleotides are TGCAGTGCTAGCGGGGAGTATTACGGGACAGATACGCAGTATTTT.

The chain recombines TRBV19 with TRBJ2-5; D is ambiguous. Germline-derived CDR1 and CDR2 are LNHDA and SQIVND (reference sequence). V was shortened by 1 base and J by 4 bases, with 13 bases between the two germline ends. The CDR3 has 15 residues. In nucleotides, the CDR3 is TGTGCCAGTAGTATAGGGGCGACACGAGGAGAGACCCAGTACTTC. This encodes CASSIGATRGETQYF.

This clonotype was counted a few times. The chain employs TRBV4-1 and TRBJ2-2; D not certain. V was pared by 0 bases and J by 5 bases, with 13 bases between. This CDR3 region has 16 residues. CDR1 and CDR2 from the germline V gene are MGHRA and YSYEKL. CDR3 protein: CASSQDLWPRTGELFF. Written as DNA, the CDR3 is TGCGCCAGCAGCCAAGACCTCTGGCCCAGAACCGGGGAGCTGTTTTTT.

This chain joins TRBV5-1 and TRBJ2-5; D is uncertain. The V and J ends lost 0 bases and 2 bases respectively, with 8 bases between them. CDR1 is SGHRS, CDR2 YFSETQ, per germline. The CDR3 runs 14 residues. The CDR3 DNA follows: TGCGCCAGCAGCTTGGACAGTAGGCAAGAGACCCAGTACTTC. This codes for CASSLDSRQETQYF.

The CDR3: CASSSDRGSPLHF. The CDR3 nucleotides read TGTGCCAGCAGCTCAGATAGGGGTTCACCCCTCCACTTT. V and J are TRBV6-5 and TRBJ1-6; TRBD1 might be the D (5 bases). This CDR3 has 13 residues. Deletions cut 6 bases from V and 9 bases from J, with 12 bases between. Germline CDR1 reads MNHEY; CDR2 reads SVGAGI.

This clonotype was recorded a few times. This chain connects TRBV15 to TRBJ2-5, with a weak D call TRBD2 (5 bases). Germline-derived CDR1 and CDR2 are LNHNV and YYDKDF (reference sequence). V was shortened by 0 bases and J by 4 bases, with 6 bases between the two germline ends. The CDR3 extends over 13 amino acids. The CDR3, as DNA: TGTGCCACCAGCAGAGATCGGGGAGAGACCCAGTACTTC. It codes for CATSRDRGETQYF.

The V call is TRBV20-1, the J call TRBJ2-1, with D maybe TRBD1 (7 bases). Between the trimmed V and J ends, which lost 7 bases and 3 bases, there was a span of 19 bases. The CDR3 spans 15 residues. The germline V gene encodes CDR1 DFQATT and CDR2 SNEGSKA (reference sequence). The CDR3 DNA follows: TGCAGTGGACTCCAGGGGGGAGCCTACTACAATGAGCAGTTCTTC. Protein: CSGLQGGAYYNEQFF.